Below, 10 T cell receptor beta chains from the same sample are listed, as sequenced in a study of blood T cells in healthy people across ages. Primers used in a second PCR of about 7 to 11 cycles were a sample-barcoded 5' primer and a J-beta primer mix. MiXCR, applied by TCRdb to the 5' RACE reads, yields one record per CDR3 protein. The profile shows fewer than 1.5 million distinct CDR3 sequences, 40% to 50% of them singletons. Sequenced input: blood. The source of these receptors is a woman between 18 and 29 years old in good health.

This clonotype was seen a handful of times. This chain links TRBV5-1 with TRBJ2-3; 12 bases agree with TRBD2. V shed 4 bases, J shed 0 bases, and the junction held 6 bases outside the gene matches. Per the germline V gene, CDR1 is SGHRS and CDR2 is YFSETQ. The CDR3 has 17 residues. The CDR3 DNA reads TGCGCCAGCAGCCCAGGGACTAGCGGGCGTAGCACAGATACGCAGTATTTT. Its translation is CASSPGTSGRSTDTQYF.

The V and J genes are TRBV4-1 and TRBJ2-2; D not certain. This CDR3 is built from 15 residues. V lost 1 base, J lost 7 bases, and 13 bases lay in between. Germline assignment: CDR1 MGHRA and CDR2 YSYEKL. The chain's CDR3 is CASSQVIGDHGELFF. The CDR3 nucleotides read TGCGCCAGCAGCCAAGTAATTGGGGATCACGGGGAGCTGTTTTTT.

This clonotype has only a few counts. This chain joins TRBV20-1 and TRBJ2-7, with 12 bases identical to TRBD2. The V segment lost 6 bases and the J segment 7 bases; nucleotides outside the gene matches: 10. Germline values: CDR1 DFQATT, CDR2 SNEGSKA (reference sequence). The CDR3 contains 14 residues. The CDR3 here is CSAAGLAGQGEQYF. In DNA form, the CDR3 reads TGCAGTGCCGCCGGACTAGCGGGACAGGGTGAGCAGTACTTC.

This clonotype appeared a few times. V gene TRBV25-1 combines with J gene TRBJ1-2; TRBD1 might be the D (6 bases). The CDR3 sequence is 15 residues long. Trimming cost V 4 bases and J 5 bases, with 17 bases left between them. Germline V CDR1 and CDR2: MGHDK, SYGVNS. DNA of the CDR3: TGTGCCAGCAGTGTCCGGGACAACAGGTTGTATGGCTACACCTTC. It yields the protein CASSVRDNRLYGYTF.

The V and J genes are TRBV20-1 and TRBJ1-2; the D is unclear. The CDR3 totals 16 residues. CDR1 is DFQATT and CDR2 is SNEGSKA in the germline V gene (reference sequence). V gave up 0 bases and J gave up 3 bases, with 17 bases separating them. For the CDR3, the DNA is TGCAGTGCTAGAGATTCGAGGAGTTTCCGCCACTATGGCTACACCTTC. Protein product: CSARDSRSFRHYGYTF.

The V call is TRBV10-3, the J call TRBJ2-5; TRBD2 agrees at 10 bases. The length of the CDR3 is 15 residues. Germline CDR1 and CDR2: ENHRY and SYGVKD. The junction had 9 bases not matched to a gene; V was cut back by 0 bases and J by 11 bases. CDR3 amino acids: CAISESLAGVREQYF. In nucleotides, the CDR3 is TGTGCCATCAGTGAGTCGCTAGCGGGGGTCCGGGAGCAGTACTTC.

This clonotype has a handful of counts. CDR3 amino acids: CASSPPGGTQETQYF. In DNA, the CDR3 is TGCGCCAGCAGCCCTCCCGGGGGCACTCAAGAGACCCAGTACTTC. The rearrangement uses TRBV4-1 and TRBJ2-5; D is perhaps TRBD1 or TRBD2 (6 bases each). Trimming shortened V by 4 bases and J by 2 bases, and 14 bases separated the two germline ends. This CDR3 is 15 amino acids long. Germline lookup yields CDR1 MGHRA and CDR2 YSYEKL.

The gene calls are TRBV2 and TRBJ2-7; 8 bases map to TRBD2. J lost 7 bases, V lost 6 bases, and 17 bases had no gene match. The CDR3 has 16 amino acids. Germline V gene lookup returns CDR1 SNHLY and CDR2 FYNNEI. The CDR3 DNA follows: TGTGCCAGCAGGGTCGGGGGGGCTAATCTTGGCAATGAGCAGTACTTC. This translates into CASRVGGANLGNEQYF. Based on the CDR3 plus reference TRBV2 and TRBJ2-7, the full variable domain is EPEVTQTPSHQVTQMGQEVILRCVPISNHLYFYWYRQILGQKVEFLVSFYNNEISEKSEIFDDQFSVERPDGSNFTLKIRSTKLEDSAMYFCASRVGGANLGNEQYFGPGTRLTVT.

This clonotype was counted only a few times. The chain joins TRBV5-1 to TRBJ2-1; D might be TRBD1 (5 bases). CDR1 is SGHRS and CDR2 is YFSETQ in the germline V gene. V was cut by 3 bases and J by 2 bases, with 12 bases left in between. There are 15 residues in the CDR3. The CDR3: CASSSVGEPYNEQFF. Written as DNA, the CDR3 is TGCGCCAGCAGCTCGGTAGGGGAACCCTACAATGAGCAGTTCTTC.

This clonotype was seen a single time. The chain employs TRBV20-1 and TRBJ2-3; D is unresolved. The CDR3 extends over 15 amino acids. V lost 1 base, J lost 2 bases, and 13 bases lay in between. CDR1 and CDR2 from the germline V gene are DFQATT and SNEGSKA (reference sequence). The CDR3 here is CSARGEGILTDTQYF. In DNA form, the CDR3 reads TGCAGTGCTAGAGGAGAAGGGATCCTCACAGATACGCAGTATTTT.